These 31 T cell receptor beta chains originate from one sample sequenced in a study of blood T cell repertoires in COVID-19. Libraries were prepared by immunoSEQ multiplex PCR; TCRdb keeps only in-frame clonotypes and omits some of them. The sample carries about 230,000 clones, about 88% recorded once. Sequencing was performed on peripheral blood. These receptors all stem from a man in his forties with acute or convalescent COVID-19.

The gene calls are TRBV28 and TRBJ1-1; TRBD1 aligns across 7 bases. The V segment lost 7 bases and the J segment 0 bases; nucleotides outside the gene matches: 5. The CDR3 contains 14 residues. Germline loops: CDR1 MDHEN, CDR2 SYDVKM. CDR3 sequence (DNA): TGTGCCAGCAAAGTACAGGGGTTGAACACTGAAGCTTTCTTT. Translation gives CASKVQGLNTEAFF.

The J gene is TRBJ1-6, the V gene TRBV25-1, with 7 positions matching TRBD1. Germline lookup yields CDR1 MGHDK and CDR2 SYGVNS. The CDR3 has 16 amino acids. V shed 2 bases, J shed 5 bases, and the junction held 6 bases outside the gene matches. The CDR3 DNA follows: TGTGCCAGCAGTGAAGAAGGGGGCCCTAATAATTCACCCCTCCACTTT. This sequence encodes CASSEEGGPNNSPLHF.

This clone was recorded once. The V and J genes are TRBV9 and TRBJ1-1; possibly TRBD1 for D (6 bases). V lost 4 bases and J 7 bases, leaving 14 bases between the germline ends. CDR1 and CDR2 (germline): SGDLS, YYNGEE. This CDR3 is built from 13 residues. Here the CDR3 DNA reads TGTGCCAGCAGCTTACAGCCCAGGGGTGAAGCTTTCTTT. Translated, it gives CASSLQPRGEAFF.

V usage is TRBV2 and J usage is TRBJ2-1; 8 nucleotides align to TRBD2. This CDR3 contains 13 residues. Germline CDR1 is SNHLY and CDR2 is FYNNEI. V lost 7 bases to trimming and J lost 6 bases; unmatched junction nucleotides: 5. The CDR3 DNA sequence: TGTGCCAGCAAACGGGGGGGTGGCAATGAGCAGTTCTTC. Its translation is CASKRGGGNEQFF.

This clone came up once. V and J are TRBV7-8 and TRBJ1-3; TRBD1 agrees at 11 bases. Germline CDR1 is SGHVS and CDR2 is FQNEAQ. V shed 5 bases, J shed 2 bases, and the junction held 2 bases outside the gene matches. CDR3 length equals 15 residues. CDR3 sequence: CASSRTGGPGNTIYF. The CDR3 bases are TGTGCCAGCAGCCGGACAGGGGGCCCTGGAAACACCATATATTTT.

The chain joins TRBV7-3 to TRBJ2-2, with 13 bases lining up with TRBD2. With V trimmed by 5 bases and J by 8 bases, 5 bases remained unmatched. CDR3 length: 15 amino acids. The germline V gene encodes CDR1 SGHTA and CDR2 FQGTGA. The CDR3 region is CASSLGTSGMGELFF. CDR3 nucleotide sequence: TGTGCCAGCAGCCTCGGGACTAGCGGGATGGGGGAGCTGTTTTTT.

The chain is built from TRBV7-9 and TRBJ2-5; TRBD2 matches 9 bases. V lost 1 base and J lost 5; bases outside the gene matches: 14. The CDR3 totals 18 residues. CDR1 and CDR2 (germline): SEHNR, FQNEAQ (reference sequence). The CDR3 DNA is TGTGCCAGCAGCTTAGGAGCGGGAGGCGACAGGGTGTCGGAGACCCAGTACTTC. Its protein product is CASSLGAGGDRVSETQYF.

This rearrangement joins TRBV27 to TRBJ2-5; TRBD1 matches at 10 bases. The length of the CDR3 is 17 residues. Trimming at V came to 5 bases and at J to 2 bases, leaving 11 bases not matched to a gene. Germline values: CDR1 MNHEY, CDR2 SMNVEV (reference sequence). The CDR3 region has the DNA TGTGCCAGCAGTCTCAAGACAGGGGGCTCTCGACAAGAGACCCAGTACTTC. Amino acid sequence: CASSLKTGGSRQETQYF.

The chain uses TRBV7-2 and TRBJ1-2, with D tentatively TRBD1 (5 bases). Germline V gene sequence: CDR1 SGHTA, CDR2 FQGNSA. This CDR3 spans 13 amino acids. Trimming removed 5 bases at V and 8 bases at J, with 15 bases between. CDR3 residues: CASSNTAGTGYTF. As DNA, the CDR3 is TGTGCCAGCAGCAACACAGCGGGGACGGGCTACACCTTC.

V and J are TRBV7-9 and TRBJ1-1; 8 bases fit TRBD1. The CDR3 is made up of 15 amino acids. The trim removed 6 bases at V and 8 bases at J, leaving 14 bases unmatched. Germline loops: CDR1 SEHNR, CDR2 FQNEAQ (reference sequence). CDR3 loop: CASSDPDRDYGEAFF. The CDR3 coding sequence is TGTGCCAGCAGTGACCCGGACAGGGACTATGGAGAAGCTTTCTTT. The variable domain in full, completed from reference TRBV7-9 and TRBJ1-1, reads DTGVSQNPRHKITKRGQNVTFRCDPISEHNRLYWYRQTLGQGPEFLTYFQNEAQLEKSRLLSDRFSAERPKGSFSTLEIQRTEQGDSAMYLCASSDPDRDYGEAFFGQGTRLTVV.

This rearrangement joins TRBV7-6 to TRBJ1-4, with a weak D call TRBD1 (6 bases). CDR1 and CDR2 (germline): SGHVS, FNYEAQ. The CDR3 runs to 15 residues. V shed 5 bases and J shed 3 bases, with 13 bases lying between them. CDR3 DNA sequence: TGTGCCAGCAGCATCCGGGACATATCTAATGAAAAACTGTTTTTT. Translating it yields CASSIRDISNEKLFF.

The sample holds one count of this clone. The CDR3 loop reads CASSLNVMSSGGEETQYF. The CDR3 DNA reads TGTGCCAGCAGCTTAAATGTAATGTCTAGCGGGGGGGAAGAGACCCAGTACTTC. The chain has TRBV7-2 and TRBJ2-5; TRBD2 aligns across 12 bases. Per the germline V gene, CDR1 is SGHTA and CDR2 is FQGNSA. The CDR3 length is 18 residues. J gave up 3 bases and V 2 bases, and 10 bases lay outside the gene matches.

CDR3 protein: CASSWGTVNTEAFF. For the CDR3, the DNA is TGTGCCAGCAGTTGGGGGACAGTGAACACTGAAGCTTTCTTT. This rearrangement joins TRBV6-5 to TRBJ1-1; 7 bases align to TRBD1. The J segment lost 0 bases and the V segment lost 4 bases, leaving 2 bases of the junction unmatched. The CDR3 covers 14 residues. Germline V gives CDR1 MNHEY, CDR2 SVGAGI.

This clone has only one observation. The rearrangement uses TRBV7-9 and TRBJ1-3, with 8 positions matching TRBD1. CDR3 length: 15 residues. J lost 2 bases, V lost 1 base, and 1 base had no gene match. Germline values: CDR1 SEHNR, CDR2 FQNEAQ (reference sequence). The CDR3 DNA sequence: TGTGCCAGCAGCTTAGAGGGACAGGCTGGAAACACCATATATTTT. It yields the protein CASSLEGQAGNTIYF.

V usage is TRBV5-1 and J usage is TRBJ2-7, with TRBD1 matching over 7 bases. Germline trimming cut 0 bases from V and 4 bases from J; bases unmatched to any gene: 16. This CDR3 contains 18 residues. The germline V gene has CDR1 SGHRS and CDR2 YFSETQ. As DNA, the CDR3 is TGCGCCAGCAGCTTGGATCATGTACCCGGGACAGAGACTTACGAGCAGTACTTC. It translates to CASSLDHVPGTETYEQYF.

This sequence joins TRBV19 and TRBJ1-3; the match to TRBD1 covers 7 bases. With V trimmed by 6 bases and J by 1 base, 9 bases remained unmatched. The V gene's germline CDR1 is LNHDA and CDR2 SQIVND (reference sequence). The CDR3 is 16 residues long. The CDR3 nucleotides are TGTGCCAGTAGGCAAAACAACAGGGGATCTGGAAACACCATATATTTT. Its translation: CASRQNNRGSGNTIYF.

V usage is TRBV11-2 and J usage is TRBJ1-5; the D gene is possibly TRBD1 (5 bases). Germline assignment: CDR1 SGHAT and CDR2 FQNNGV. This CDR3 has 15 residues. The ends were cut back, 0 bases at V and 7 bases at J, with 13 bases in the middle. The CDR3 bases are TGTGCCAGCAGCTTAGATGGGGCAGGGAGGCAGCCCCAGCATTTT. Amino acids: CASSLDGAGRQPQHF. The whole variable domain, remainder taken from reference TRBV11-2 and TRBJ1-5, is EAGVAQSPRYKIIEKRQSVAFWCNPISGHATLYWYQQILGQGPKLLIQFQNNGVVDDSQLPKDRFSAERLKGVDSTLKIQPAKLEDSAVYLCASSLDGAGRQPQHFGDGTRLSIL.

This clone was counted between two and nine times. The J gene is TRBJ2-3, the V gene TRBV28; TRBD1 might be the D (5 bases). There are 17 residues in the CDR3. CDR1 and CDR2 from the germline V gene are MDHEN and SYDVKM. The germline V and J ends were trimmed by 0 bases and 3 bases, with 16 bases remaining between them. CDR3 amino acids: CASSLWDGKKGTDTQYF. The CDR3, as DNA: TGTGCCAGCAGTTTATGGGACGGAAAAAAGGGGACAGATACGCAGTATTTT.

The V call is TRBV6-2 or TRBV6-3, the J call TRBJ2-7; tentatively, D is TRBD2 (5 bases). The CDR3 runs to 16 residues. CDR1 is MNHEY, CDR2 SVGEGT, per germline. Trimming left V 7 bases short and J 0 bases short, with 19 bases between. The CDR3 DNA follows: TGTGCCAGCACCCCTTTATTGGGGAGAAGCTCCTACGAGCAGTACTTC. It encodes CASTPLLGRSSYEQYF.

V and J are TRBV2 and TRBJ1-2; 8 nucleotides agree with TRBD1. With V trimmed by 6 bases and J by 1 base, 7 bases remained unmatched. Germline lookup yields CDR1 SNHLY and CDR2 FYNNEI. The CDR3 sequence is 15 residues long. DNA for the CDR3: TGTGCCAGCAGGGGGGACAGGCTGGTTAACTATGGCTACACCTTC. Translating gives CASRGDRLVNYGYTF.

The chain carries TRBV2 and TRBJ1-5; 9 bases agree with TRBD1. Germline-derived CDR1 and CDR2 are SNHLY and FYNNEI. J lost 6 bases, V lost 5 bases, and 8 bases had no gene match. This CDR3 contains 15 residues. CDR3 bases: TGTGCCAGCAGTCCGGACAGGGGAGAGGTTCAGCCCCAGCATTTT. This translates into CASSPDRGEVQPQHF.

J is TRBJ1-4 and V is TRBV6-4, with 10 bases aligning to TRBD1. The CDR3 runs to 14 residues. J was trimmed by 7 bases and V by 3 bases; bases with no gene match: 2. Germline V gene lookup returns CDR1 MRHNA and CDR2 SNTAGT. The DNA for the CDR3 is TGTGCCAGCAGTGAAGGGACAGGGGCTGAAAAACTGTTTTTT. Residues: CASSEGTGAEKLFF.

V usage is TRBV7-3 and J usage is TRBJ2-2, with TRBD2 matching over 7 bases. The CDR3 is 14 residues long. Germline V gives CDR1 SGHTA, CDR2 FQGTGA. With V trimmed by 5 bases and J by 3 bases, 3 bases remained unmatched. The CDR3 here is CASSVAGDTGELFF. For the CDR3, the DNA is TGTGCCAGCAGCGTAGCGGGCGACACCGGGGAGCTGTTTTTT. The full variable domain, with the rest looked up from reference TRBV7-3 and TRBJ2-2, is GAGVSQTPSNKVTEKGKYVELRCDPISGHTALYWYRQSLGQGPEFLIYFQGTGAADDSGLPNDRFFAVRPEGSVSTLKIQRTERGDSAVYLCASSVAGDTGELFFGEGSRLTVL.

The J gene is TRBJ1-4, the V gene TRBV6-5; D gene ambiguous. This CDR3 has 13 residues. CDR1 is MNHEY and CDR2 is SVGAGI in the germline V gene. Trimming pared 4 bases from V and 6 bases from J, leaving 9 bases between. The CDR3 is CASSSADHEKLFF. The DNA of the CDR3 is TGTGCCAGCAGTTCAGCGGATCATGAAAAACTGTTTTTT.

The chain couples TRBV6-1 to TRBJ1-2; D is unclear. The CDR3 has 15 amino acids. The V and J ends lost 1 base and 5 bases respectively, with 14 bases between them. CDR1 and CDR2 (germline): MNHNS, SASEGT. CDR3 sequence: CASSEGVVGMYGYTF. CDR3 bases: TGTGCCAGCAGTGAAGGGGTGGTGGGCATGTATGGCTACACCTTC.

V is TRBV5-6 and J is TRBJ2-7; D not resolved. Germline assignment: CDR1 SGHDT and CDR2 YYEEEE. Trimming removed 2 bases at V and 3 bases at J, with 6 bases between. The length of the CDR3 is 12 residues. Here the CDR3 DNA reads TGTGCCAGCAGCTTTTACAGCTACGAGCAGTACTTC. Protein sequence: CASSFYSYEQYF.

The genes are TRBV12-3 or TRBV12-4 and TRBJ2-7; D is perhaps TRBD2 (6 bases). Trimming stripped 6 bases from V and 2 bases from J, with 8 bases between. This CDR3 contains 12 residues. This CDR3 is CASRGTPYEQYF. The CDR3 bases are TGTGCCAGCAGGGGGACTCCCTACGAGCAGTACTTC.

The rearrangement links TRBV28 to TRBJ1-1, with 8 positions matching TRBD1. Germline CDR1 reads MDHEN; CDR2 reads SYDVKM. The trim removed 6 bases at V and 1 base at J, leaving 7 bases unmatched. The CDR3 covers 15 residues. CDR3 nucleotides: TGTGCCAGCAGAAAGCGGGACAGGAGGAACACTGAAGCTTTCTTT. The encoded protein is CASRKRDRRNTEAFF. Full variable domain (remainder filled in from reference TRBV28 and TRBJ1-1): DVKVTQSSRYLVKRTGEKVFLECVQDMDHENMFWYRQDPGLGLRLIYFSYDVKMKEKGDIPEGYSVSREKKERFSLILESASTNQTSMYLCASRKRDRRNTEAFFGQGTRLTVV.

This sequence joins TRBV7-3 and TRBJ1-4; perhaps TRBD1 as D (5 bases). V lost 0 bases to trimming and J lost 7 bases, with 12 bases between them. The germline V gene encodes CDR1 SGHTA and CDR2 FQGTGA. The CDR3 loop spans 15 amino acids. Here the CDR3 DNA reads TGTGCCAGCAGCTTAACGGGGGGTCTAGGTGAAAAACTGTTTTTT. It specifies CASSLTGGLGEKLFF.

The chain uses TRBV3-1 (or the pseudogene TRBV3-2) and TRBJ1-1, with TRBD1 identical over 7 bases. This CDR3 has 13 amino acids. Germline loops: CDR1 LGHDT, CDR2 YNNKEL (reference sequence). V shed 6 bases and J 5 bases; nucleotides not matched to a gene: 6. This CDR3 reads CASRPGTDTEAFF. CDR3 bases: TGTGCCAGCAGACCCGGGACAGATACTGAAGCTTTCTTT.

The chain uses TRBV9 and TRBJ2-2; 10 nucleotides agree with TRBD2. The CDR3 has 17 amino acids. Per germline, CDR1 SGDLS and CDR2 YYNGEE. V was clipped by 0 bases and J by 3 bases; unmatched bases: 5. The CDR3 sequence: CASSVGGSGGYTGELFF. The CDR3 DNA sequence: TGTGCCAGCAGCGTAGGCGGTAGCGGGGGGTACACCGGGGAGCTGTTTTTT.